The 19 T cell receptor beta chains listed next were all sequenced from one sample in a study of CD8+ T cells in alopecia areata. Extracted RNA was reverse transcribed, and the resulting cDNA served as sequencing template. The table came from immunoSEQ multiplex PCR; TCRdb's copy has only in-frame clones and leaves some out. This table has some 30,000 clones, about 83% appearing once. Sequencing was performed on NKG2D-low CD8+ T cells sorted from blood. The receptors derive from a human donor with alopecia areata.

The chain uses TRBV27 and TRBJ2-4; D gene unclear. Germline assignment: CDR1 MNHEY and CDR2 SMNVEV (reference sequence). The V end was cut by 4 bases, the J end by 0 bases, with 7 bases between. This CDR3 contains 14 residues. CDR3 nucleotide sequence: TGTGCCAGCAGTTCCATTTTAGCCAAAAACATTCAGTACTTC. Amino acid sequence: CASSSILAKNIQYF.

The CDR3 DNA reads TGTGCCACCGTTGGACTGCCCTCCTACAATGAGCAGTTCTTC. This translates into CATVGLPSYNEQFF. This sequence joins TRBV5-4 and TRBJ2-1; D is perhaps TRBD2 (5 bases). Trimming removed 9 bases at V and 0 bases at J, with 13 bases between. The CDR3 loop spans 14 amino acids. CDR1 is SGHNT, CDR2 YYREEE, per germline (reference sequence). Full variable domain (outside the CDR3, taken from reference TRBV5-4 and TRBJ2-1): ETGVTQSPTHLIKTRGQQVTLRCSSQSGHNTVSWYQQALGQGPQFIFQYYREEENGRGNFPPRFSGLQFPNYSSELNVNALELDDSALYLCATVGLPSYNEQFFGPGTRLTVL.

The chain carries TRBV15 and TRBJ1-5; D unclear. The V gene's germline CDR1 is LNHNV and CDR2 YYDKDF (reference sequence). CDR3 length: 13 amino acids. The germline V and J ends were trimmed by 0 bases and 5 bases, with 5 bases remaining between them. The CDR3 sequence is CATSRDPDQPQHF. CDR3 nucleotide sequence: TGTGCCACCAGCAGAGATCCCGATCAGCCCCAGCATTTT.

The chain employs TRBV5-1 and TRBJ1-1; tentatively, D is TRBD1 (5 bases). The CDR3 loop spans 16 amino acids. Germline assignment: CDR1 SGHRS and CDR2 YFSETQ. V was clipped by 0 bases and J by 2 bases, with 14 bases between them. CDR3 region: CASSLEGRGSNTEAFF. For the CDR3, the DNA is TGCGCCAGCAGCTTGGAGGGGAGAGGGAGTAACACTGAAGCTTTCTTT.

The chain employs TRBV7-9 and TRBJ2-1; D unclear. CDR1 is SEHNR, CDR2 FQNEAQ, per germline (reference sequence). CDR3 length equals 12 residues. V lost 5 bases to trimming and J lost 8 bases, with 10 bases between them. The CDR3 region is CASSLTGYEQFF. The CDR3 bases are TGTGCCAGCAGCCTAACCGGTTATGAGCAGTTCTTC. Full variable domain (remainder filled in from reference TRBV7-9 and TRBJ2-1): DTGVSQNPRHKITKRGQNVTFRCDPISEHNRLYWYRQTLGQGPEFLTYFQNEAQLEKSRLLSDRFSAERPKGSFSTLEIQRTEQGDSAMYLCASSLTGYEQFFGPGTRLTVL.

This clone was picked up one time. The CDR3 region is CASSPVHGTQITGELFF. For the CDR3, the DNA is TGCGCCAGCAGCCCCGTGCATGGGACCCAAATCACCGGGGAGCTGTTTTTT. The gene calls are TRBV4-1 and TRBJ2-2, with D perhaps given as TRBD1 or TRBD2 (5 bases each). Germline V gives CDR1 MGHRA, CDR2 YSYEKL. There are 17 residues in the CDR3. V shed 4 bases and J shed 4 bases, with 19 bases lying between them.

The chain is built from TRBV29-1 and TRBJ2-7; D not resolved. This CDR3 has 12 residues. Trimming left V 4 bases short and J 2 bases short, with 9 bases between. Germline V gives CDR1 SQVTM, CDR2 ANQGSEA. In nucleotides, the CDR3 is TGCAGCGTTGGCGTTAATGCCTACGAGCAGTACTTC. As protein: CSVGVNAYEQYF.

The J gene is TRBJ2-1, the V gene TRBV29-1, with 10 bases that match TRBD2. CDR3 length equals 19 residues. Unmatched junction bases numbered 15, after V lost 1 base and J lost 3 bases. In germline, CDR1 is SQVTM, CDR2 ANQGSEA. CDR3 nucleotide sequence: TGCAGCGTTGAAGGAGGTGCTAGCGGGAGTTTCCCCGACTACAATGAGCAGTTCTTC. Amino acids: CSVEGGASGSFPDYNEQFF.

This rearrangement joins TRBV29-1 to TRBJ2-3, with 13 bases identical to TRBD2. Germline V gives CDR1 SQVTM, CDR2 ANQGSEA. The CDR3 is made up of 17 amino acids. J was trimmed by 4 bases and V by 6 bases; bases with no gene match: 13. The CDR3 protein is CSVRTRGTSGIADTQYF. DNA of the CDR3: TGCAGCGTACGGACCCGAGGGACTAGCGGGATCGCAGATACGCAGTATTTT.

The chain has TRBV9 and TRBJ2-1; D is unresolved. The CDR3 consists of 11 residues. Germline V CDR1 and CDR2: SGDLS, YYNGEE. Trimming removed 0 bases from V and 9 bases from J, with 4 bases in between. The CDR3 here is CASSVGAEQFF. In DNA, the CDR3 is TGTGCCAGCAGCGTAGGTGCTGAGCAGTTCTTC.

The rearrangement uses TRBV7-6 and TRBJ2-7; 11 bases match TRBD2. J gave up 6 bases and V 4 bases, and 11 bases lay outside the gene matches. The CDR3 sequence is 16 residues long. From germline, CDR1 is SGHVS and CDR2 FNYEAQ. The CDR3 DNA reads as TGTGCCAGCAGCTCCGACCCGACTAGCGGGGTGGGCGAGCAGTACTTC. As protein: CASSSDPTSGVGEQYF.

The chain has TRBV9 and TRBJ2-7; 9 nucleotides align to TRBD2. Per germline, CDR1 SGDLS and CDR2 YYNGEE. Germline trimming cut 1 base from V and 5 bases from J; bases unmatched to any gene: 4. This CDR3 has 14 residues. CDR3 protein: CASSVLAGAHEQYF. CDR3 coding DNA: TGTGCCAGCAGCGTATTAGCGGGAGCGCACGAGCAGTACTTC.

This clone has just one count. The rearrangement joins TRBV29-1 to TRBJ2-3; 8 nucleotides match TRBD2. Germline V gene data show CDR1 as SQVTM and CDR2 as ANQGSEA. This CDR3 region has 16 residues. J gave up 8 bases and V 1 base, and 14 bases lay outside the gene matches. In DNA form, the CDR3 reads TGCAGCGTTGAAGTGAGGGATAGCGGGGCACCCCGTACGCAGTATTTT. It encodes CSVEVRDSGAPRTQYF.

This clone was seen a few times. DNA of the CDR3: TGTGCCAGCAGCGCTACGGGGGGAGACTACAATGAGCAGTTCTTC. As protein: CASSATGGDYNEQFF. The chain carries TRBV7-2 and TRBJ2-1; 7 bases line up with TRBD2. This CDR3 comprises 15 residues. The V segment lost 5 bases and the J segment 3 bases; nucleotides outside the gene matches: 7. Germline assignment: CDR1 SGHTA and CDR2 FQGNSA.

The CDR3 reads CASSYEGRGNNSPLHF. CDR3 DNA: TGTGCCAGCAGTTACGAAGGGCGCGGGAATAATTCACCCCTCCACTTT. The V gene is TRBV6-5, the J gene TRBJ1-6, with unresolved D. The CDR3 runs to 16 residues. The germline V gene has CDR1 MNHEY and CDR2 SVGAGI. V lost 2 bases and J 5 bases, leaving 13 bases between the germline ends.

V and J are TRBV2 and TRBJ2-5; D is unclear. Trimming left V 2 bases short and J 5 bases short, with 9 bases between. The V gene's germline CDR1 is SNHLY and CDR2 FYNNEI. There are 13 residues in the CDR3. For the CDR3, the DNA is TGTGCCAGCAGTGAATCAGGTTGGGAGACCCAGTACTTC. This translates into CASSESGWETQYF.

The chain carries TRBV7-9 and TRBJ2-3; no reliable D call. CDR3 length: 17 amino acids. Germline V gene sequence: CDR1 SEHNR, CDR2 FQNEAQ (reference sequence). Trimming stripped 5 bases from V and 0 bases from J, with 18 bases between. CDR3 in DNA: TGTGCCAGCAGCCCACCTCACGAATCCCCTAGCACAGATACGCAGTATTTT. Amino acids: CASSPPHESPSTDTQYF.

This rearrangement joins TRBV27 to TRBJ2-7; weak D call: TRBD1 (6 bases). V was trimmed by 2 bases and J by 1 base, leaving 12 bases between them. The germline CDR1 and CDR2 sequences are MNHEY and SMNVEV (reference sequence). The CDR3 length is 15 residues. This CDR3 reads CASSLEGVGSYEQYF. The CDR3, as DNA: TGTGCCAGCAGTTTAGAGGGGGTGGGTTCCTACGAGCAGTACTTC.

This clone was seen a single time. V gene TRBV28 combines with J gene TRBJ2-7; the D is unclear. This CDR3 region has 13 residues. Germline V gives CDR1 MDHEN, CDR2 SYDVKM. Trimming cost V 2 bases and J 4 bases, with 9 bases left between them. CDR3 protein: CASSLPRRYEQYF. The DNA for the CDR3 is TGTGCCAGCAGTTTACCACGGAGATACGAGCAGTACTTC. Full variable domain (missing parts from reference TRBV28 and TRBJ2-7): DVKVTQSSRYLVKRTGEKVFLECVQDMDHENMFWYRQDPGLGLRLIYFSYDVKMKEKGDIPEGYSVSREKKERFSLILESASTNQTSMYLCASSLPRRYEQYFGPGTRLTVT.